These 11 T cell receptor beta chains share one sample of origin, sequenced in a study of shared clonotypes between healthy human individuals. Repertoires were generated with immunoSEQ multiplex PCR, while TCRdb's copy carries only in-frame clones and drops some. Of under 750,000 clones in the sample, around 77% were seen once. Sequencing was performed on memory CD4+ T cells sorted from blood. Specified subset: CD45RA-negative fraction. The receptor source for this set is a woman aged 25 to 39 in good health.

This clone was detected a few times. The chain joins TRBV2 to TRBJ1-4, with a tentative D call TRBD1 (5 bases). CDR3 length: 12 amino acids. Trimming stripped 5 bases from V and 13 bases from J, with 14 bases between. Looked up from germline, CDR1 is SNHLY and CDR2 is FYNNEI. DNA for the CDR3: TGTGCCAGCAGTTGGGACGGCCGGAGACTGTTTTTT. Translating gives CASSWDGRRLFF.

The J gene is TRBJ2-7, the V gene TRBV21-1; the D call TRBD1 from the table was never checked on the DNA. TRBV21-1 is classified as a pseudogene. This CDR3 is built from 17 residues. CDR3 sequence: CASSKGQLIIPSYEQYF. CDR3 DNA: TGTGCCAGCAGCAAAGGACAATTAATCATCCCTTCTTACGAGCAGTACTTC.

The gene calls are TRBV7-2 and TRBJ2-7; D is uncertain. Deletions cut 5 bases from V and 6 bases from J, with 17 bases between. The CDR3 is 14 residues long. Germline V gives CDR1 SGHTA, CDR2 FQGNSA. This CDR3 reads CASSPYVGVREQYF. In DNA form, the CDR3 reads TGTGCCAGCAGCCCATACGTCGGAGTTCGCGAGCAGTACTTC.

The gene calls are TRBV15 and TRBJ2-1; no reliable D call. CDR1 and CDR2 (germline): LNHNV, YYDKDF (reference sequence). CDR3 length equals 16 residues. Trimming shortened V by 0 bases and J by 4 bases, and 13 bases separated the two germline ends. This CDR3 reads CATSRDRPARYNEQFF. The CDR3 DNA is TGTGCCACCAGCAGAGACAGGCCCGCGCGTTACAATGAGCAGTTCTTC.

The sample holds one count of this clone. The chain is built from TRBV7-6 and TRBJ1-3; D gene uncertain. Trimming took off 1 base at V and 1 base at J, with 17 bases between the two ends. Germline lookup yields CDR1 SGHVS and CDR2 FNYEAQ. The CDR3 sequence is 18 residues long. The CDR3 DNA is TGTGCCAGCAGCTTAGAATCCCCGGCAGGCCGTTCTGGAAACACCATATATTTT. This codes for CASSLESPAGRSGNTIYF. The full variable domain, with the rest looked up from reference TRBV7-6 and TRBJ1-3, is GAGVSQSPRYKVTKRGQDVALRCDPISGHVSLYWYRQALGQGPEFLTYFNYEAQQDKSGLPNDRFSAERPEGSISTLTIQRTEQRDSAMYRCASSLESPAGRSGNTIYFGEGSWLTVV.

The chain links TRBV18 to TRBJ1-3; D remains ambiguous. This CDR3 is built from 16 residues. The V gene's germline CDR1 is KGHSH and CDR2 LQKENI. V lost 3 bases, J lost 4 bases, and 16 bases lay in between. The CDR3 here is CASSPSGTAAGNTIYF. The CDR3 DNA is TGTGCCAGCTCACCCTCGGGAACAGCGGCGGGAAACACCATATATTTT.

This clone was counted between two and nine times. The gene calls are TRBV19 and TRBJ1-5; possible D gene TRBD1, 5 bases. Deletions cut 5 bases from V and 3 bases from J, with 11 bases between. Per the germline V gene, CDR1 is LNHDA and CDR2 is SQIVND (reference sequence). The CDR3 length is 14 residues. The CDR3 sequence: CASSRAGNNQPQHF. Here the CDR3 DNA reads TGTGCCAGTAGTCGGGCAGGGAACAATCAGCCCCAGCATTTT.

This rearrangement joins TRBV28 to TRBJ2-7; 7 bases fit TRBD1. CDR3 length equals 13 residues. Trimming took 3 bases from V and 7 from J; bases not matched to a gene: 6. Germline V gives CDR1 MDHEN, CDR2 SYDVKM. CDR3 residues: CASSLNLQGEQYF. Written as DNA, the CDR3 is TGTGCCAGCAGTTTGAATTTACAGGGGGAGCAGTACTTC.

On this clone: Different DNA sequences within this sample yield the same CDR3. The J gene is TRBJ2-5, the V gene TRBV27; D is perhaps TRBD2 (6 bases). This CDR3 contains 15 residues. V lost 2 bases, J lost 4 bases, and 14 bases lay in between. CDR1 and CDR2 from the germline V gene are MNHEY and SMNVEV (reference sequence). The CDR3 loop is CASSLAGWGGETQYF. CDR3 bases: TGTGCCAGCAGTTTAGCGGGATGGGGCGGAGAGACCCAGTACTTC.

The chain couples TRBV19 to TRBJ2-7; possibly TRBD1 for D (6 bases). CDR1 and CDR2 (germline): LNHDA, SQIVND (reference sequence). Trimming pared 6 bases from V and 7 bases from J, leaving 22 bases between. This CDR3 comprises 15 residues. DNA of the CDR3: TGTGCCAGTAGCGCCGGACAGAAAAGAGCCTGGGAGCAGTACTTC. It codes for CASSAGQKRAWEQYF.

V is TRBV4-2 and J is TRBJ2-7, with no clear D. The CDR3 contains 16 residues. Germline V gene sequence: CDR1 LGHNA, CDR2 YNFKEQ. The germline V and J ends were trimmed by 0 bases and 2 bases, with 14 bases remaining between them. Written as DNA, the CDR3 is TGTGCCAGCAGCCAAGACTCCCGAGACACCGCCTACGAGCAGTACTTC. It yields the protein CASSQDSRDTAYEQYF.